One T cell receptor beta chain is described in this entry. PCR amplification relied on 60 Vbeta primers (plus 13 Jbeta primers). Sequencing used immunoSEQ multiplex PCR; TCRdb keeps in-frame clones, though not all of them. The sample holds around 100,000 clones, approximately 85% seen once. Germline-derived CDR1 and CDR2 are GTSNPN and SVGIG (reference sequence). Germline trimming cut 4 bases from V and 7 bases from J; bases unmatched to any gene: 12. The CDR3 has 15 residues. The data were obtained in a study of cytomegalovirus exposure and HLA in healthy donors. The sequencing input was PBMCs. J is TRBJ2-2 and V is TRBV30, with TRBD1 identical over 7 bases. The source is a man in his thirties or forties in good health and CMV-seronegative. CDR3 protein: CAWKRQGAGVGELFF. The CDR3 bases are TGTGCCTGGAAGCGACAGGGCGCTGGGGTCGGGGAGCTGTTTTTT.